These 10 T cell receptor beta chains originate from one sample sequenced in a study of blood T cell dynamics during melanoma immunotherapy. Time point noted: pre-treatment baseline. Measured with immunoSEQ multiplex PCR; TCRdb has only the in-frame clones, and not every one. The sample yields 9,500 to 10,000 clones, about 86% seen once. The sample was blood, taken from a patient treated with checkpoint blockade. These receptor sequences come from a human donor with melanoma.

The V call is TRBV18, the J call TRBJ2-7, with D tentatively TRBD1 or TRBD2 (5 bases each). Per the germline V gene, CDR1 is KGHSH and CDR2 is LQKENI. V lost 8 bases and J lost 7, with 18 bases in between. The CDR3 runs to 13 residues. The CDR3 protein is CASNPPGAREQYF. The CDR3 nucleotides are TGTGCCAGCAACCCCCCCGGGGCTAGGGAGCAGTACTTC.

The V and J genes are TRBV19 and TRBJ2-7; 9 nucleotides match TRBD1. The length of the CDR3 is 13 residues. Trimming removed 5 bases from V and 7 bases from J; junction bases left unmatched: 6. CDR1 is LNHDA, CDR2 SQIVND, per germline (reference sequence). CDR3 coding DNA: TGTGCCAGTAGTTTGGGACAGGGAGTTGAGCAGTACTTC. This encodes CASSLGQGVEQYF.

The chain combines TRBV30 with TRBJ2-2; 8 nucleotides match TRBD2. Germline lookup yields CDR1 GTSNPN and CDR2 SVGIG (reference sequence). Trimming cost V 0 bases and J 4 bases; bases outside gene matches: 4. This CDR3 region has 15 residues. The CDR3: CAWSVGRVLTGELFF. The CDR3 DNA sequence: TGTGCCTGGAGTGTCGGGAGGGTTCTCACCGGGGAGCTGTTTTTT.

This clone was seen only once. The chain links TRBV7-3 to TRBJ2-1, with TRBD2 matching 8 bases. V was clipped by 0 bases and J by 8 bases; unmatched bases: 6. CDR1 and CDR2 from the germline V gene are SGHTA and FQGTGA. The CDR3 extends over 15 amino acids. Written as DNA, the CDR3 is TGTGCCAGCAGCTTAACCGGGACTAGTGGCTATGAGCAGTTCTTC. Translation gives CASSLTGTSGYEQFF.

V usage is TRBV2 and J usage is TRBJ2-7; 7 positions agree with TRBD1. This CDR3 is 14 amino acids long. Per the germline V gene, CDR1 is SNHLY and CDR2 is FYNNEI. V shed 3 bases, J shed 0 bases, and the junction held 2 bases outside the gene matches. This chain's CDR3 is CASSEAGGSYEQYF. Written as DNA, the CDR3 is TGTGCCAGCAGTGAGGCAGGGGGCTCCTACGAGCAGTACTTC.

The V gene is TRBV7-6, the J gene TRBJ2-3; TRBD2 matches 9 bases. In germline, CDR1 is SGHVS, CDR2 FNYEAQ. This CDR3 is 16 amino acids long. V lost 5 bases and J lost 0; bases outside the gene matches: 6. DNA for the CDR3: TGTGCCAGCAGCCAGACTAGCGGACGAAGCACAGATACGCAGTATTTT. It encodes CASSQTSGRSTDTQYF.

In its sample, this clone was seen once. This sequence joins TRBV5-1 and TRBJ2-1; D is ambiguous. The CDR3 consists of 13 residues. CDR1 and CDR2 from the germline V gene are SGHRS and YFSETQ. Deletions cut 1 base from V and 6 bases from J, with 8 bases between. CDR3 sequence: CASSLIFGNEQFF. In DNA, the CDR3 is TGCGCCAGCAGCTTGATATTTGGCAATGAGCAGTTCTTC.

This clone was detected once. The rearrangement joins TRBV9 to TRBJ1-1; 7 bases map to TRBD1. V lost 0 bases and J lost 1; bases outside the gene matches: 6. This CDR3 has 16 residues. Per germline, CDR1 SGDLS and CDR2 YYNGEE. CDR3 sequence reads: CASSVAGAGGNTEAFF. CDR3 coding DNA: TGTGCCAGCAGCGTAGCTGGTGCAGGGGGGAACACTGAAGCTTTCTTT.

The chain carries TRBV6-5 and TRBJ2-5, with D perhaps matching TRBD2 (5 bases). CDR3 length: 16 amino acids. With 4 bases removed from V and 2 bases from J, the gap between germline ends came to 17 bases. From germline, CDR1 is MNHEY and CDR2 SVGAGI. This CDR3 is CASSSLPGLMQETQYF. DNA for the CDR3: TGTGCCAGCAGTTCTCTACCCGGACTGATGCAAGAGACCCAGTACTTC.

This clone showed up just once. The V gene is TRBV27, the J gene TRBJ2-7; possible D gene TRBD2, 6 bases. Germline V gives CDR1 MNHEY, CDR2 SMNVEV (reference sequence). The CDR3 is made up of 12 amino acids. V was pared by 5 bases and J by 4 bases, with 9 bases between. CDR3 protein: CASSLGGYEQYF. CDR3 nucleotide sequence: TGTGCCAGCAGTCTCGGGGGTTACGAGCAGTACTTC.